This T cell receptor (beta chain) is from a study of CD8 T cells in Susac syndrome. The CDR3 contains 11 residues. Per the germline V gene, CDR1 is SEHNR and CDR2 is FQNEAQ (reference sequence). With respect to this clonotype: The junction and the germline gene differ at one end; a read error may be behind it.

Random hexamers served to reverse transcribe roughly 0.45 to 1 ug RNA. From the immunoSEQ multiplex PCR reads, TCRdb called clonotypes with MiXCR, one entry per CDR3 protein. The table has hundreds of thousands of distinct CDR3 sequences, 70% to 90% seen once. The T cells that were sequenced for TCR beta were CD8+ and CD4+ cells from blood. Sequencing used CD8+ T cells from PBMCs. The V and J genes are TRBV7-9 and TRBJ2-7; 10 nucleotides agree with TRBD2. The receptor was isolated from a human donor with multiple sclerosis. For the CDR3, the DNA is TGTGCCAGCAGCGAGACCGGGACTAGCGTCTTC. Protein product: CASSETGTSVF.